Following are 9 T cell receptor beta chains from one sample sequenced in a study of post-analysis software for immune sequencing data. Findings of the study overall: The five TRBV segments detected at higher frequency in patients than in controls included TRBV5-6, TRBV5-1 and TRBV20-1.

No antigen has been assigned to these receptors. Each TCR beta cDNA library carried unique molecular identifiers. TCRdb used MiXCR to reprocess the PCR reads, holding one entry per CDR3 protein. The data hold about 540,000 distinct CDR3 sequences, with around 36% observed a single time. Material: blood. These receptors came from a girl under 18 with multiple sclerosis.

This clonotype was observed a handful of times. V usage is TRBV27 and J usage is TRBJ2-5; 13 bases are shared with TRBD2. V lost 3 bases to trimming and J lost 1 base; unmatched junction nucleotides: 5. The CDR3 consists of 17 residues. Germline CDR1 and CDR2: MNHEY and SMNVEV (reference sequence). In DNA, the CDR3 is TGTGCCAGCAGTTTGAGGACTAGCGGGGGACGCCAAGAGACCCAGTACTTC. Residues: CASSLRTSGGRQETQYF.

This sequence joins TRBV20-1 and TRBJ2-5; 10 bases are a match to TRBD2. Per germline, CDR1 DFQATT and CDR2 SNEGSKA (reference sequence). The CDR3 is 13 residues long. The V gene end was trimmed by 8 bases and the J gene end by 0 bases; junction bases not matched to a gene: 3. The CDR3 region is CSTAGGYQETQYF. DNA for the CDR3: TGCAGTACAGCGGGGGGGTACCAAGAGACCCAGTACTTC.

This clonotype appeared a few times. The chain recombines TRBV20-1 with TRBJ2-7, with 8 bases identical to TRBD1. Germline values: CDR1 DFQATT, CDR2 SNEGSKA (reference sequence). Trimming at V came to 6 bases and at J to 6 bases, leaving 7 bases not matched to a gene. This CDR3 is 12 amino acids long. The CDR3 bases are TGCAGTGCCCCGGACAGGGTTGGCGAGCAGTACTTC. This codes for CSAPDRVGEQYF.

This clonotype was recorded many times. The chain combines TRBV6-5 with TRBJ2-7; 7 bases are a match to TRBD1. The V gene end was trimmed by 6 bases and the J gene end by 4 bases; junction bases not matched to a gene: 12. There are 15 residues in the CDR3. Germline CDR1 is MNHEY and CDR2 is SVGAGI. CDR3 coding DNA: TGTGCCAGCAGCCGACGACAGGGAATCCGATACGAGCAGTACTTC. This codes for CASSRRQGIRYEQYF.

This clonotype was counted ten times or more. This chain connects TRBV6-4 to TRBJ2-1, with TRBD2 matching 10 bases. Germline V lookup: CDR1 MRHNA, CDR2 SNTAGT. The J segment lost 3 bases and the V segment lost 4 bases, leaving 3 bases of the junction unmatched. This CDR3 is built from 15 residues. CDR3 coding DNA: TGTGCCAGCAGTGCTACTAGCGGGGACTACAATGAGCAGTTCTTC. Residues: CASSATSGDYNEQFF.

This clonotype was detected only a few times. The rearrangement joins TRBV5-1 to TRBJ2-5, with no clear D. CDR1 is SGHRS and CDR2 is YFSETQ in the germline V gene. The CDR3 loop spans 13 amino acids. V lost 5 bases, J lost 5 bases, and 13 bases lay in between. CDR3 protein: CASSGSARETQYF. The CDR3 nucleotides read TGCGCCAGCAGTGGTTCTGCCCGGGAGACCCAGTACTTC.

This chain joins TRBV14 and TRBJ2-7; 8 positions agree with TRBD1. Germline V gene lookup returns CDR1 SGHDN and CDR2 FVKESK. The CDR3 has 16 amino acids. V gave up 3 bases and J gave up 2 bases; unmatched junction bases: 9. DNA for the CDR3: TGTGCCAGCAGCCACCCCTGGGAGGACAGGGCCTACGAGCAGTACTTC. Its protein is CASSHPWEDRAYEQYF.

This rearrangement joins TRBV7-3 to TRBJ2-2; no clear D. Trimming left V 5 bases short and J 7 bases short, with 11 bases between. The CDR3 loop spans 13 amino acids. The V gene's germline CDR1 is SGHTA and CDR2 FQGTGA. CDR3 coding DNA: TGTGCCAGCAGCCCCAGCCGGGTCGGGGAGCTGTTTTTT. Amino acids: CASSPSRVGELFF.

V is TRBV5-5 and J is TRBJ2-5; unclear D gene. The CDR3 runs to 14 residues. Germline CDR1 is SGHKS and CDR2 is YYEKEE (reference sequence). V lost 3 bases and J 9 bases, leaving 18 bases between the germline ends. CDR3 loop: CASSSARTSEAQYF. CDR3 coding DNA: TGTGCCAGCAGCTCTGCTAGGACGAGTGAGGCCCAGTACTTC.